Shown below are 28 T cell receptor beta chains from a single sample sequenced in a study of cytomegalovirus exposure and HLA in healthy donors. This PCR relied on a set of 60 Vbeta primers and 13 Jbeta primers. Profiled with immunoSEQ multiplex PCR; TCRdb holds only in-frame clones, not every one. The sample lists fewer than 250,000 clones, around 73% occurring once. Sequenced input: PBMCs. These TCRs come from a male donor in good health and CMV-seronegative.

V and J are TRBV4-2 and TRBJ1-2, with D tentatively TRBD1 (5 bases). Germline V gives CDR1 LGHNA, CDR2 YNFKEQ. V gave up 2 bases and J gave up 7 bases, with 14 bases separating them. The length of the CDR3 is 14 residues. The CDR3 protein is CASSQLDSVGGYTF. The CDR3 coding sequence is TGTGCCAGCAGCCAACTCGACAGTGTGGGTGGCTACACCTTC.

The chain uses TRBV7-3 and TRBJ2-1; 14 positions match TRBD2. Germline CDR1 SGHTA, CDR2 FQGTGA. The CDR3 contains 17 residues. The junction had 11 bases not matched to a gene; V was cut back by 5 bases and J by 8 bases. The CDR3 DNA reads TGTGCCAGCAGCGTACACGGGACTAGCGGGAGTATCTATGAGCAGTTCTTC. It codes for CASSVHGTSGSIYEQFF.

The rearrangement uses TRBV9 and TRBJ1-3; perhaps TRBD1 as D (6 bases). Germline V gene data show CDR1 as SGDLS and CDR2 as YYNGEE. V was cut by 0 bases and J by 0 bases, with 10 bases left in between. This CDR3 has 16 amino acids. The CDR3 here is CASSVGLDSSGNTIYF. The CDR3 bases are TGTGCCAGCAGCGTAGGGCTGGACAGCTCTGGAAACACCATATATTTT. The variable domain in full, completed from reference TRBV9 and TRBJ1-3, reads DSGVTQTPKHLITATGQRVTLRCSPRSGDLSVYWYQQSLDQGLQFLIQYYNGEERAKGNILERFSAQQFPDLHSELNLSSLELGDSALYFCASSVGLDSSGNTIYFGEGSWLTVV.

This chain uses TRBV7-8 with TRBJ2-1; 13 nucleotides line up with TRBD2. Trimming at V came to 5 bases and at J to 8 bases, leaving 9 bases not matched to a gene. This CDR3 has 16 amino acids. CDR1 and CDR2 (germline): SGHVS, FQNEAQ. Here the CDR3 reads CASSRLAGGRGDEQFF. In nucleotides, the CDR3 is TGTGCCAGCAGCCGACTAGCGGGAGGTCGCGGGGATGAGCAGTTCTTC.

As concerns this clone: The sample contains more than one DNA sequence encoding this CDR3. The chain is built from TRBV15 and TRBJ1-1, with D hard to call. From germline, CDR1 is LNHNV and CDR2 YYDKDF (reference sequence). This CDR3 is 14 amino acids long. V gave up 1 base and J gave up 5 bases, with 11 bases separating them. CDR3 sequence (DNA): TGTGCCACCAGCAGAGGTGGCGGGTTAACTGAAGCTTTCTTT. Protein sequence: CATSRGGGLTEAFF.

J is TRBJ2-3 and V is TRBV5-1; D perhaps matches TRBD2 (5 bases). V was cut by 0 bases and J by 0 bases, with 8 bases left in between. The CDR3 has 15 amino acids. The germline gives CDR1 SGHRS, CDR2 YFSETQ. CDR3 sequence (DNA): TGCGCCAGCAGCTTGGAGGGCGGGAGCACAGATACGCAGTATTTT. It specifies CASSLEGGSTDTQYF.

This clone was counted only a few times. This sample also contains other DNA sequences that code for the same CDR3. In DNA, the CDR3 is TGCGCCAGCAGCTTGGTGGTCAGTCCCTACGAGCAGTACTTC. The encoded protein is CASSLVVSPYEQYF. The V and J genes are TRBV5-1 and TRBJ2-7; D remains ambiguous. V was trimmed by 0 bases and J by 2 bases, leaving 9 bases between them. The CDR3 length is 14 residues. Germline-derived CDR1 and CDR2 are SGHRS and YFSETQ.

V usage is TRBV20-1 and J usage is TRBJ2-1; D perhaps matches TRBD1 (5 bases). Deletions cut 6 bases from V and 3 bases from J, with 6 bases between. Germline V CDR1 and CDR2: DFQATT, SNEGSKA (reference sequence). The CDR3 sequence is 11 residues long. Here the CDR3 reads CSARVYNEQFF. The CDR3 DNA sequence: TGCAGTGCCAGGGTCTACAATGAGCAGTTCTTC.

The J gene is TRBJ2-7, the V gene TRBV7-2, with unresolved D. The CDR3 is 13 residues long. Trimming took off 1 base at V and 2 bases at J, with 6 bases between the two ends. The V gene's germline CDR1 is SGHTA and CDR2 FQGNSA. The CDR3 DNA follows: TGTGCCAGCAGCTTAGTCCCCACCTACGAGCAGTACTTC. It encodes CASSLVPTYEQYF. Using reference TRBV7-2 and TRBJ2-7 for the parts outside the CDR3, the full variable domain is GAGVSQSPSNKVTEKGKDVELRCDPISGHTALYWYRQSLGQGLEFLIYFQGNSAPDKSGLPSDRFSAERTGGSVSTLTIQRTQQEDSAVYLCASSLVPTYEQYFGPGTRLTVT.

This clone is medium-sized. The chain joins TRBV13 to TRBJ1-1; D possibly corresponds to TRBD1 (5 bases). The CDR3 has 15 residues. V shed 6 bases and J shed 0 bases, with 14 bases lying between them. Per the germline V gene, CDR1 is PRHDT and CDR2 is FYEKMQ (reference sequence). Written as DNA, the CDR3 is TGTGCCAGCAGGGTACGGGGGGGAATGAACACTGAAGCTTTCTTT. Protein: CASRVRGGMNTEAFF.

This sequence joins TRBV4-1 and TRBJ2-7; the D gene is possibly TRBD2 (6 bases). Germline loops: CDR1 MGHRA, CDR2 YSYEKL. Trimming took off 6 bases at V and 3 bases at J, with 15 bases between the two ends. The CDR3 extends over 14 amino acids. The CDR3 loop reads CASSPMHGSYEQYF. The CDR3 coding sequence is TGCGCCAGCAGTCCCATGCACGGGAGCTACGAGCAGTACTTC.

This clone came up a few times. This chain connects TRBV6-6 to TRBJ1-5; D may be TRBD1 (6 bases). CDR1 and CDR2 (germline): MNHNY, SVGAGI (reference sequence). Trimming removed 5 bases at V and 5 bases at J, with 13 bases between. This CDR3 has 14 residues. The CDR3 loop reads CASSRDDRYQPQHF. Here the CDR3 DNA reads TGTGCCAGCAGTCGAGACGACAGGTATCAGCCCCAGCATTTT.

DNA for the CDR3: TGTGCCAGCAGCTTTGGACTAGCGGGAGCCGCTGAGCAGTTCTTC. Protein: CASSFGLAGAAEQFF. The chain joins TRBV7-3 to TRBJ2-1; 13 bases align to TRBD2. This CDR3 is 15 amino acids long. The germline CDR1 and CDR2 sequences are SGHTA and FQGTGA. Trimming removed 3 bases from V and 9 bases from J; junction bases left unmatched: 5.

The CDR3 nucleotides are TGTGCCAGCGGGTTACCACAGGGGGGGAACACTGAAGCTTTCTTT. It translates to CASGLPQGGNTEAFF. V is TRBV5-4 and J is TRBJ1-1, with TRBD1 matching 8 bases. Trimming removed 7 bases from V and 1 base from J; junction bases left unmatched: 9. CDR1 SGHNT and CDR2 YYREEE come from the germline V gene (reference sequence). The CDR3 contains 15 residues.

The rearrangement uses TRBV11-2 and TRBJ2-3; TRBD2 might be the D (5 bases). This CDR3 region has 16 residues. The ends were cut back, 2 bases at V and 4 bases at J, with 16 bases in the middle. Germline V gives CDR1 SGHAT, CDR2 FQNNGV. In DNA, the CDR3 is TGTGCCAGCAGCTTACTAGCCCTCAACGGGGCAGATACGCAGTATTTT. It specifies CASSLLALNGADTQYF.

The chain uses TRBV6-1 and TRBJ2-2; 11 bases map to TRBD2. The germline CDR1 and CDR2 sequences are MNHNS and SASEGT. The CDR3 consists of 14 residues. V lost 6 bases to trimming and J lost 4 bases; unmatched junction nucleotides: 1. CDR3 nucleotides: TGTGCCAGCAGGGGACTAGCGGTCACCGGGGAGCTGTTTTTT. The encoded protein is CASRGLAVTGELFF.

This sequence joins TRBV11-2 and TRBJ1-2; no clear D gene. Per the germline V gene, CDR1 is SGHAT and CDR2 is FQNNGV. Trimming took 1 base from V and 4 from J, leaving 13 bases between them. There are 15 residues in the CDR3. As DNA, the CDR3 is TGTGCCAGCAGCTTAGCGCTGGGTGAGGTCTATGGCTACACCTTC. Translated: CASSLALGEVYGYTF.

This clone appeared a single time. This rearrangement joins TRBV28 to TRBJ2-7; D possibly corresponds to TRBD1 (6 bases). Trimming took off 4 bases at V and 7 bases at J, with 17 bases between the two ends. CDR1 and CDR2 (germline): MDHEN, SYDVKM. This CDR3 has 14 amino acids. CDR3 residues: CASSSYRVMVEQYF. The CDR3 nucleotides read TGTGCCAGCAGTTCATACAGGGTTATGGTAGAGCAGTACTTC. The whole variable domain, remainder taken from reference TRBV28 and TRBJ2-7, is DVKVTQSSRYLVKRTGEKVFLECVQDMDHENMFWYRQDPGLGLRLIYFSYDVKMKEKGDIPEGYSVSREKKERFSLILESASTNQTSMYLCASSSYRVMVEQYFGPGTRLTVT.

The gene calls are TRBV5-4 and TRBJ2-1, with a possible D match to TRBD1 (6 bases). The germline V and J ends were trimmed by 4 bases and 9 bases, with 14 bases remaining between them. This CDR3 has 13 residues. CDR1 and CDR2 (germline): SGHNT, YYREEE (reference sequence). In DNA, the CDR3 is TGTGCCAGCAGCCAGCACGCAGGGGCTGAGCAGTTCTTC. It translates to CASSQHAGAEQFF.

This clone was observed a handful of times. The CDR3 DNA follows: TGTGCCAGCAGCGAAAAATGGTACGGCGGCAGGGGGCGGGAGCAGTACTTC. Translating gives CASSEKWYGGRGREQYF. The chain has TRBV5-6 and TRBJ2-7; 8 bases agree with TRBD1. The CDR3 runs 17 residues. The ends lost 4 bases at V and 7 bases at J; junction bases unmatched: 19. CDR1 and CDR2 from the germline V gene are SGHDT and YYEEEE.

This chain joins TRBV7-8 and TRBJ2-3; D is possibly TRBD2 (6 bases). This CDR3 is built from 17 residues. The germline gives CDR1 SGHVS, CDR2 FQNEAQ. V lost 0 bases to trimming and J lost 3 bases, with 16 bases between them. The CDR3 protein is CASSLAGGGYGTDTQYF. CDR3 nucleotide sequence: TGTGCCAGCAGCTTAGCGGGAGGCGGTTATGGAACAGATACGCAGTATTTT.

This rearrangement joins TRBV5-1 to TRBJ2-2; 8 bases map to TRBD1. The CDR3 is made up of 15 amino acids. CDR1 SGHRS and CDR2 YFSETQ come from the germline V gene. The V and J ends lost 6 bases and 1 base, in that order; junction bases with no gene match: 5. DNA of the CDR3: TGCGCCAGCATCCCCGGGACAGGGAACACCGGGGAGCTGTTTTTT. This sequence encodes CASIPGTGNTGELFF.

This clone was counted only a few times. V gene TRBV7-9 combines with J gene TRBJ1-3; D gene uncertain. Germline-derived CDR1 and CDR2 are SEHNR and FQNEAQ (reference sequence). The V and J ends lost 2 bases and 4 bases respectively, with 9 bases between them. The CDR3 runs 14 residues. CDR3 sequence reads: CASSLSAGGNTIYF. CDR3 DNA: TGTGCCAGCAGCTTAAGCGCGGGAGGAAACACCATATATTTT. The full variable domain, completed using reference TRBV7-9 and TRBJ1-3, is DTGVSQNPRHKITKRGQNVTFRCDPISEHNRLYWYRQTLGQGPEFLTYFQNEAQLEKSRLLSDRFSAERPKGSFSTLEIQRTEQGDSAMYLCASSLSAGGNTIYFGEGSWLTVV.

This chain links TRBV9 with TRBJ2-7; D perhaps matches TRBD2 (5 bases). V was pared by 0 bases and J by 3 bases, with 13 bases between. This CDR3 region has 15 residues. Germline CDR1 and CDR2: SGDLS and YYNGEE. CDR3 region: CASSVGQEVFYEQYF. CDR3 coding DNA: TGTGCCAGCAGCGTAGGGCAGGAGGTTTTCTACGAGCAGTACTTC.

The J gene is TRBJ2-1, the V gene TRBV7-2, with 12 bases aligning to TRBD2. CDR1 is SGHTA, CDR2 FQGNSA, per germline. The CDR3 sequence is 18 residues long. V trimming: 2 bases; J trimming: 10 bases; junction bases outside the gene matches: 15. CDR3 sequence: CASSLRVLAGGSSTEQFF. In DNA, the CDR3 is TGTGCCAGCAGCTTACGCGTACTAGCGGGAGGATCCTCTACGGAGCAGTTCTTC.

The chain is built from TRBV7-8 and TRBJ2-6; 9 bases fit TRBD1. Germline V gene data show CDR1 as SGHVS and CDR2 as FQNEAQ. J gave up 2 bases and V 1 base, and 3 bases lay outside the gene matches. The CDR3 length is 17 residues. CDR3 amino acids: CASSLGGQGTGANVLTF. DNA of the CDR3: TGTGCCAGCAGCTTAGGGGGACAGGGCACTGGGGCCAACGTCCTGACTTTC.

The chain carries TRBV2 and TRBJ2-7; 11 bases are shared with TRBD1. The CDR3 sequence is 15 residues long. Looked up from germline, CDR1 is SNHLY and CDR2 is FYNNEI. V gave up 8 bases and J gave up 4 bases; unmatched junction bases: 10. DNA for the CDR3: TGTGCCAGCTTAGTCGGGACAGGGGGTGGTTACGAGCAGTACTTC. Translation gives CASLVGTGGGYEQYF.

The V call is TRBV6-5, the J call TRBJ2-7; 8 nucleotides line up with TRBD1. V trimming: 6 bases; J trimming: 1 base; junction bases outside the gene matches: 5. The CDR3 extends over 14 amino acids. Germline V CDR1 and CDR2: MNHEY, SVGAGI. The CDR3 is CASRKDRVSYEQYF. The CDR3 DNA follows: TGTGCCAGCAGAAAGGACAGGGTATCCTACGAGCAGTACTTC.